Listed here are 17 T cell receptor beta chains from one sample, sequenced in a study of T cells in Graves' hyperthyroidism and ophthalmopathy. From RNA transcripts, TCR beta CDR3 regions were amplified. The study used the HTBI primer set for a first-round RT-PCR of the TCR CDR3. MiXCR, run by TCRdb on the multiplex PCR reads, gives a single entry per CDR3 protein. Counted here are 450,000 to 700,000 distinct CDR3 sequences, under 60% occurring once; the ten biggest clones make up about 8.3%. The specimen was peripheral blood or thyroid tissue (not recorded which). These receptors originate from a woman younger than 35 with Graves' hyperthyroidism.

This clonotype was recorded at least ten times. The V and J genes are TRBV6-5 and TRBJ1-2; 7 positions agree with TRBD1. V gave up 6 bases and J gave up 2 bases; unmatched junction bases: 3. The CDR3 extends over 13 amino acids. Looked up from germline, CDR1 is MNHEY and CDR2 is SVGAGI. The CDR3 sequence is CASRQGRNYGYTF. The DNA of the CDR3 is TGTGCCAGCAGACAGGGGAGAAACTATGGCTACACCTTC.

The table lists this clonotype with many counts. This chain uses TRBV29-1 with TRBJ2-2; weak D call: TRBD2 (6 bases). The V end was cut by 8 bases, the J end by 1 base, with 8 bases between. The CDR3 is 12 amino acids. CDR1 is SQVTM, CDR2 ANQGSEA, per germline. This CDR3 reads CSIAENTGELFF. The DNA for the CDR3 is TGCAGCATAGCGGAGAACACCGGGGAGCTGTTTTTT.

This clonotype showed up many times. V and J are TRBV4-2 and TRBJ1-2; D is possibly TRBD1 (5 bases). The CDR3 consists of 17 residues. The ends were cut back, 1 base at V and 7 bases at J, with 22 bases in the middle. Looked up from germline, CDR1 is LGHNA and CDR2 is YNFKEQ. This CDR3 is CASSQGSMRQGFGGYTF. Here the CDR3 DNA reads TGTGCCAGCAGCCAAGGTAGTATGCGGCAGGGCTTTGGTGGCTACACCTTC.

This clonotype was seen repeatedly, ten times or more. The J gene is TRBJ2-6, the V gene TRBV20-1, with D maybe TRBD1 (5 bases). The ends were cut back, 0 bases at V and 0 bases at J, with 12 bases in the middle. Germline-derived CDR1 and CDR2 are DFQATT and SNEGSKA (reference sequence). This CDR3 has 17 amino acids. As DNA, the CDR3 is TGCAGTGCTAGAGATCAGACAGAAAGCTCTGGGGCCAACGTCCTGACTTTC. The encoded protein is CSARDQTESSGANVLTF.

This clonotype was recorded at least ten times. The V and J genes are TRBV3-1 and TRBJ2-7; 8 nucleotides agree with TRBD2. CDR3 size: 14 residues. CDR1 is LGHDT and CDR2 is YNNKEL in the germline V gene (reference sequence). With 8 bases clipped from V and 6 bases from J, the junction kept 12 bases outside the gene matches. The CDR3 loop is CASLKVAGLFEQYF. The CDR3 DNA follows: TGTGCCAGCCTTAAGGTAGCGGGACTCTTCGAGCAGTACTTC.

In this sample, this clonotype turned up a few times. The gene calls are TRBV19 and TRBJ2-2; 11 positions agree with TRBD1. Losses at the gene ends were 4 bases for V and 1 base for J; bases not matched to a gene: 11. CDR1 LNHDA and CDR2 SQIVND come from the germline V gene (reference sequence). The CDR3 length is 19 residues. The DNA of the CDR3 is TGTGCCAGTAGTACCCAAGGACCGGGACAGGGGGGGAACACCGGGGAGCTGTTTTTT. Residues: CASSTQGPGQGGNTGELFF.

This clonotype was detected many times. Written as DNA, the CDR3 is TGTGCCAGCAGCACACCTCGGGACGAGGCCGACCAAGAGACCCAGTACTTC. It yields the protein CASSTPRDEADQETQYF. This sequence joins TRBV7-2 and TRBJ2-5; D tentatively fits TRBD1 or TRBD2 (5 bases each). The CDR3 is made up of 17 amino acids. CDR1 and CDR2 (germline): SGHTA, FQGNSA. The germline V and J ends were trimmed by 5 bases and 0 bases, with 19 bases remaining between them. Full variable domain (outside the CDR3, taken from reference TRBV7-2 and TRBJ2-5): GAGVSQSPSNKVTEKGKDVELRCDPISGHTALYWYRQSLGQGLEFLIYFQGNSAPDKSGLPSDRFSAERTGGSVSTLTIQRTQQEDSAVYLCASSTPRDEADQETQYFGPGTRLLVL.

This clonotype was seen ten or more times. The rearrangement joins TRBV29-1 to TRBJ2-7, with 10 bases aligning to TRBD1. The CDR3 covers 15 residues. V was pared by 1 base and J by 3 bases, with 6 bases of the junction left unmatched. From germline, CDR1 is SQVTM and CDR2 ANQGSEA. For the CDR3, the DNA is TGCAGCGTTGAAGGCCAAGGACAGGGGGACTACGAGCAGTACTTC. It translates to CSVEGQGQGDYEQYF.

Of note for this clonotype: A much larger clonotype is one base distant, so this may be a read error. This chain uses TRBV20-1 with TRBJ2-7; 8 bases fit TRBD2. CDR3 length: 18 residues. Germline CDR1 DFQATT, CDR2 SNEGSKA (reference sequence). The junction had 15 bases not matched to a gene; V was cut back by 2 bases and J by 0 bases. The CDR3 is CSARPTSELWGFSYEQYF. The CDR3 DNA is TGCAGTGCTAGACCGACTAGCGAGCTCTGGGGGTTCTCCTACGAGCAGTACTTC.

This clonotype was seen at least ten times. V is TRBV20-1 and J is TRBJ1-5; D is perhaps TRBD1 (6 bases). Germline CDR1 and CDR2: DFQATT and SNEGSKA (reference sequence). CDR3 length: 13 amino acids. Trimming stripped 6 bases from V and 4 bases from J, with 13 bases between. Here the CDR3 DNA reads TGCAGTGCGAGCGGCCAGGGGAATCAGCCCCAGCATTTT. Protein: CSASGQGNQPQHF.

Many counts were recorded for this clonotype. The chain has TRBV10-3 and TRBJ1-1; the match to TRBD1 covers 7 bases. Looked up from germline, CDR1 is ENHRY and CDR2 is SYGVKD. With V trimmed by 3 bases and J by 3 bases, 1 base remained unmatched. This CDR3 is 13 amino acids long. The CDR3 loop is CAISETGDTEAFF. CDR3 sequence (DNA): TGTGCCATCAGTGAAACAGGGGACACTGAAGCTTTCTTT.

This clonotype is categorized as medium-sized (0.01 to 0.1%). This sequence joins TRBV20-1 and TRBJ1-2, with D perhaps matching TRBD1 (6 bases). The CDR3 spans 10 residues. In germline, CDR1 is DFQATT, CDR2 SNEGSKA (reference sequence). The V end lost 4 bases, the J end lost 6 bases, and 6 bases lay between the germline ends. CDR3 loop: CSANRDGYTF. The CDR3 DNA reads TGCAGTGCTAACAGGGATGGCTACACCTTC.

V gene TRBV7-6 combines with J gene TRBJ2-6, with TRBD1 identical over 8 bases. V lost 2 bases and J lost 11; bases outside the gene matches: 8. In germline, CDR1 is SGHVS, CDR2 FNYEAQ. CDR3 length: 15 residues. Here the CDR3 DNA reads TGTGCCAGCAGCTTAAACCAGGACAGGGTCTACGTCCTGACTTTC. It yields the protein CASSLNQDRVYVLTF.

V and J are TRBV5-1 and TRBJ2-7; D remains unclear. Trimming removed 3 bases at V and 0 bases at J, with 7 bases between. The CDR3 runs 13 residues. Germline lookup yields CDR1 SGHRS and CDR2 YFSETQ. CDR3 region: CASSSVSSYEQYF. As DNA, the CDR3 is TGCGCCAGCAGCTCTGTCAGCTCCTACGAGCAGTACTTC.

Concerning this clonotype: A much more abundant neighbour one base away suggests this may be a read error. V gene TRBV5-1 combines with J gene TRBJ2-7; the D call may be TRBD1 or TRBD2 (5 bases each). The CDR3 runs to 14 residues. V lost 4 bases to trimming and J lost 6 bases, with 17 bases between them. Germline-derived CDR1 and CDR2 are SGHRS and YFSETQ. DNA for the CDR3: TGCGCCAGCAGCGCAACCCTGGGACGTTCCGAGCAGTACTTC. Its protein product is CASSATLGRSEQYF.

Here the CDR3 DNA reads TGCAGTGAGGCCAGCGGGTCTCAAGAGACCCAGTACTTC. Translating it yields CSEASGSQETQYF. The genes are TRBV20-1 and TRBJ2-5, with a tentative D call TRBD2 (6 bases). Germline CDR1 reads DFQATT; CDR2 reads SNEGSKA (reference sequence). The CDR3 is 13 amino acids. Deletions cut 7 bases from V and 2 bases from J, with 14 bases between.

This rearrangement joins TRBV2 to TRBJ1-6; 11 bases fit TRBD1. J gave up 13 bases and V 6 bases, and 11 bases lay outside the gene matches. The CDR3 loop spans 15 amino acids. The germline V gene encodes CDR1 SNHLY and CDR2 FYNNEI. The CDR3 DNA reads TGTGCCAGCAGCGTCCCGGGACAGGGGGGATCCCCCCTCCACTTT. This translates into CASSVPGQGGSPLHF.